This passage covers 26 T cell receptor beta chains from one sample sequenced in a study of blood T cell repertoires in COVID-19. Here immunoSEQ multiplex PCR was the method, and the copy in TCRdb shows in-frame clones only, minus some. The sample has about 98,000 clones; nearly 90% are singletons. The sequenced material came from peripheral blood. These receptor sequences come from a man in his 70s with acute or convalescent COVID-19.

The J gene is TRBJ1-2, the V gene TRBV29-1; 8 bases fit TRBD1. Germline CDR1 and CDR2: SQVTM and ANQGSEA. With V trimmed by 7 bases and J by 11 bases, 9 bases remained unmatched. This CDR3 has 11 residues. The CDR3 loop is CSAVGTGRYTF. CDR3 DNA sequence: TGCAGCGCTGTTGGGACAGGAAGGTACACCTTC.

The chain combines TRBV6-6 with TRBJ2-1; D may be TRBD1 (5 bases). Trimming removed 2 bases at V and 5 bases at J, with 13 bases between. This CDR3 comprises 15 residues. The germline gives CDR1 MNHNY, CDR2 SVGAGI (reference sequence). In nucleotides, the CDR3 is TGTGCCAGCAGTTACCGAGCAGGGTTCCACAATGAGCAGTTCTTC. Protein sequence: CASSYRAGFHNEQFF.

The V call is TRBV5-4, the J call TRBJ1-5; possibly TRBD1 for D (6 bases). V lost 1 base and J lost 4, with 6 bases in between. CDR1 SGHNT and CDR2 YYREEE come from the germline V gene (reference sequence). The CDR3 extends over 13 amino acids. The CDR3 bases are TGTGCCAGCAGCTTGCAGGGGAATCAGCCCCAGCATTTT. Its translation is CASSLQGNQPQHF.

The chain joins TRBV29-1 to TRBJ2-1, with TRBD1 as a possible D gene (6 bases). The V and J ends lost 7 bases and 0 bases respectively, with 13 bases between them. Germline-derived CDR1 and CDR2 are SQVTM and ANQGSEA. The CDR3 covers 14 residues. The CDR3 is CSATTGSSYNEQFF. Here the CDR3 DNA reads TGCAGCGCCACGACAGGCAGCTCCTACAATGAGCAGTTCTTC.

The chain joins TRBV10-3 to TRBJ1-5; perhaps TRBD1 as D (6 bases). The V end was cut by 10 bases, the J end by 8 bases, with 21 bases between. The CDR3 length is 14 residues. CDR1 is ENHRY and CDR2 is SYGVKD in the germline V gene. CDR3 DNA sequence: TGTGCCACCTCTCCTTTAGGGGGTCGGGAGCCCCAGCATTTT. This gives the protein CATSPLGGREPQHF.

In nucleotides, the CDR3 is TGTGCCAGCAGGAGGGGGGGATCAACTAATGAAAAACTGTTTTTT. It is translated as CASRRGGSTNEKLFF. The chain recombines TRBV2 with TRBJ1-4; a weak D match, TRBD1 (6 bases). The germline V gene has CDR1 SNHLY and CDR2 FYNNEI. The CDR3 is 15 residues long. With 6 bases removed from V and 0 bases from J, the gap between germline ends came to 11 bases.

This clone occurred once. The chain has TRBV24-1 and TRBJ2-1; D may be TRBD2 (6 bases). Trimming took 0 bases from V and 11 from J, leaving 10 bases between them. The CDR3 extends over 13 amino acids. Germline V gene sequence: CDR1 KGHDR, CDR2 SFDVKD. CDR3 nucleotide sequence: TGTGCCACCAGTGATTTGCCGGGGGAAAAGCAGTTCTTC. Protein: CATSDLPGEKQFF.

This clone showed up just a few times. Distinct nucleotide sequences in the sample also encode this CDR3. This chain joins TRBV2 and TRBJ2-7; 7 bases map to TRBD1. Looked up from germline, CDR1 is SNHLY and CDR2 is FYNNEI. V lost 6 bases to trimming and J lost 3 bases; unmatched junction nucleotides: 2. The CDR3 loop spans 12 amino acids. The DNA of the CDR3 is TGTGCCAGCAGCGGGACAGTCTACGAGCAGTACTTC. This sequence encodes CASSGTVYEQYF.

V usage is TRBV19 and J usage is TRBJ1-2; D might be TRBD1 (6 bases). The length of the CDR3 is 14 residues. The V end lost 4 bases, the J end lost 4 bases, and 13 bases lay between the germline ends. Germline V gives CDR1 LNHDA, CDR2 SQIVND (reference sequence). CDR3 protein: CASSKDSQAYGYTF. CDR3 DNA sequence: TGTGCCAGTAGTAAGGACAGTCAGGCCTATGGCTACACCTTC.

This clone was seen once. V and J are TRBV5-6 and TRBJ2-7; D might be TRBD1 (6 bases). The CDR3 covers 16 residues. The germline V gene has CDR1 SGHDT and CDR2 YYEEEE. With 4 bases removed from V and 0 bases from J, the gap between germline ends came to 17 bases. The DNA for the CDR3 is TGTGCCAGCAGCCCAGGACAGTTTTGGAGCTCCTACGAGCAGTACTTC. Translated, it gives CASSPGQFWSSYEQYF.

This clone was seen a handful of times. The chain combines TRBV6-5 with TRBJ1-2, with D tentatively TRBD1 (5 bases). CDR1 is MNHEY and CDR2 is SVGAGI in the germline V gene. V lost 0 bases to trimming and J lost 8 bases, with 10 bases between them. CDR3 length: 13 amino acids. The CDR3 loop is CASSYSQGGGYTF. In nucleotides, the CDR3 is TGTGCCAGCAGTTACTCCCAGGGTGGGGGCTACACCTTC.

The J gene is TRBJ1-2, the V gene TRBV5-4; 7 bases line up with TRBD1. After removal of 4 bases from V and 7 bases from J, the junction contained 16 bases not matched to a gene. The CDR3 runs 16 residues. Per the germline V gene, CDR1 is SGHNT and CDR2 is YYREEE (reference sequence). The CDR3 region is CASSPSQGRGILGYTF. The CDR3 DNA reads as TGTGCCAGCAGCCCCTCCCAGGGCAGGGGGATTCTTGGCTACACCTTC. The entire variable domain, with the rest obtained from reference TRBV5-4 and TRBJ1-2, is as follows: ETGVTQSPTHLIKTRGQQVTLRCSSQSGHNTVSWYQQALGQGPQFIFQYYREEENGRGNFPPRFSGLQFPNYSSELNVNALELDDSALYLCASSPSQGRGILGYTFGSGTRLTVV.

CDR3: CASSIVAGEQFF. The CDR3 DNA follows: TGTGCCAGTAGTATAGTAGCGGGGGAGCAGTTCTTC. The V gene is TRBV19, the J gene TRBJ2-1; 8 positions match TRBD2. The CDR3 runs to 12 residues. V was pared by 1 base and J by 10 bases, with 0 bases of the junction left unmatched. CDR1 is LNHDA, CDR2 SQIVND, per germline (reference sequence).

V usage is TRBV11-2 and J usage is TRBJ1-5, with TRBD1 identical over 7 bases. Trimming at V came to 3 bases and at J to 2 bases, leaving 4 bases not matched to a gene. This CDR3 region has 15 residues. Germline assignment: CDR1 SGHAT and CDR2 FQNNGV. The CDR3, as DNA: TGTGCCAGCAGCTTCGCCGGACAGGGCAATCAGCCCCAGCATTTT. Translated, it gives CASSFAGQGNQPQHF.

This rearrangement joins TRBV4-2 to TRBJ1-1, with a weak D call TRBD1 (5 bases). The CDR3 extends over 15 amino acids. Trimming cost V 0 bases and J 4 bases, with 12 bases left between them. Germline V gives CDR1 LGHNA, CDR2 YNFKEQ. The CDR3 sequence is CASSQDRAGGTEAFF. DNA of the CDR3: TGTGCCAGCAGCCAAGATCGCGCGGGGGGCACTGAAGCTTTCTTT.

This chain connects TRBV6-4 to TRBJ1-2; possibly TRBD1 for D (6 bases). The germline gives CDR1 MRHNA, CDR2 SNTAGT. Deletions cut 6 bases from V and 2 bases from J, with 25 bases between. The CDR3 has 18 residues. CDR3 in DNA: TGTGCCAGCAGGTCTCTAGGGCAGGGGCACCTTGAAAACTATGGCTACACCTTC. As protein: CASRSLGQGHLENYGYTF.

The chain recombines TRBV9 with TRBJ2-3, with 7 bases fitting TRBD1. V dropped 4 bases and J dropped 3; count of bases not matched to a gene: 11. The CDR3 consists of 16 residues. Germline V gene lookup returns CDR1 SGDLS and CDR2 YYNGEE. This CDR3 reads CASSLYTGQTTDTQYF. The CDR3, as DNA: TGTGCCAGCAGCCTCTATACGGGACAGACGACAGATACGCAGTATTTT.

This chain connects TRBV7-9 to TRBJ1-1; no definite D call. The V gene lost 5 bases and the J gene lost 4 bases, with 17 bases spanning the gap. The length of the CDR3 is 15 residues. Germline V CDR1 and CDR2: SEHNR, FQNEAQ (reference sequence). The CDR3 here is CASSERRQIATEAFF. The CDR3 region has the DNA TGTGCCAGCAGCGAAAGGCGGCAGATTGCCACTGAAGCTTTCTTT.

The genes are TRBV28 and TRBJ1-2; weak D call: TRBD1 (5 bases). The CDR3 covers 11 residues. The V gene lost 5 bases and the J gene lost 10 bases, with 11 bases spanning the gap. CDR1 MDHEN and CDR2 SYDVKM come from the germline V gene. As DNA, the CDR3 is TGTGCCAGCAGTCCCCGACAGTTCTACACCTTC. As protein: CASSPRQFYTF.

The V gene is TRBV3-1 (or the pseudogene TRBV3-2), the J gene TRBJ1-2, with 9 bases fitting TRBD1. The junction had 4 bases not matched to a gene; V was cut back by 2 bases and J by 3 bases. Germline assignment: CDR1 LGHDT and CDR2 YNNKEL (reference sequence). The CDR3 has 15 amino acids. In DNA form, the CDR3 reads TGTGCCAGCAGCCAATGGGACAGGGTTGACTATGGCTACACCTTC. This codes for CASSQWDRVDYGYTF.

V usage is TRBV4-1 and J usage is TRBJ2-2; 8 bases align to TRBD1. CDR1 and CDR2 from the germline V gene are MGHRA and YSYEKL. This CDR3 comprises 15 residues. Trimming at V came to 1 base and at J to 7 bases, leaving 5 bases not matched to a gene. CDR3 residues: CASSQGQGLIGELFF. For the CDR3, the DNA is TGCGCCAGCAGCCAAGGACAGGGGTTGATCGGGGAGCTGTTTTTT.

The chain joins TRBV10-3 to TRBJ1-3; a weak D match, TRBD1 (6 bases). V was pared by 0 bases and J by 4 bases, with 13 bases between. The CDR3 length is 16 residues. Per germline, CDR1 ENHRY and CDR2 SYGVKD. The CDR3 region is CAISESWQGSGNTIYF. In DNA form, the CDR3 reads TGTGCCATCAGTGAGTCGTGGCAGGGGTCGGGAAACACCATATATTTT.

This clone was seen once. This chain connects TRBV2 to TRBJ2-1, with D perhaps matching TRBD2 (5 bases). CDR1 is SNHLY and CDR2 is FYNNEI in the germline V gene. Trimming stripped 1 base from V and 9 bases from J, with 7 bases between. The CDR3 is made up of 12 amino acids. CDR3 protein: CASSEVGGEQFF. Written as DNA, the CDR3 is TGTGCCAGCAGTGAAGTAGGAGGTGAGCAGTTCTTC. Variable domain in full (rest from reference TRBV2 and TRBJ2-1): EPEVTQTPSHQVTQMGQEVILRCVPISNHLYFYWYRQILGQKVEFLVSFYNNEISEKSEIFDDQFSVERPDGSNFTLKIRSTKLEDSAMYFCASSEVGGEQFFGPGTRLTVL.

The rearrangement links TRBV7-9 to TRBJ2-2, with TRBD1 identical over 7 bases. Germline-derived CDR1 and CDR2 are SEHNR and FQNEAQ (reference sequence). Losses at the gene ends were 5 bases for V and 0 bases for J; bases not matched to a gene: 6. This CDR3 has 16 amino acids. In DNA form, the CDR3 reads TGTGCCAGCAGCCAAATCAGGGGGACGAACACCGGGGAGCTGTTTTTT. Translating gives CASSQIRGTNTGELFF. Filled out from reference TRBV7-9 and TRBJ2-2, the complete variable domain reads DTGVSQNPRHKITKRGQNVTFRCDPISEHNRLYWYRQTLGQGPEFLTYFQNEAQLEKSRLLSDRFSAERPKGSFSTLEIQRTEQGDSAMYLCASSQIRGTNTGELFFGEGSRLTVL.

The chain carries TRBV7-6 and TRBJ1-1, with 9 bases fitting TRBD1. V shed 1 base, J shed 5 bases, and the junction held 2 bases outside the gene matches. CDR3 size: 14 residues. CDR1 is SGHVS and CDR2 is FNYEAQ in the germline V gene. The CDR3 sequence: CASSLDRGPTEAFF. In DNA, the CDR3 is TGTGCCAGCAGCTTAGACAGGGGGCCAACTGAAGCTTTCTTT.

This rearrangement joins TRBV4-1 to TRBJ1-1; D is perhaps TRBD1 (6 bases). V dropped 5 bases and J dropped 0 bases, with 13 bases sitting between them. The germline CDR1 and CDR2 sequences are MGHRA and YSYEKL. CDR3 length equals 15 residues. The CDR3 region is CASSWDIYMNTEAFF. The DNA for the CDR3 is TGCGCCAGCAGCTGGGACATCTACATGAACACTGAAGCTTTCTTT.